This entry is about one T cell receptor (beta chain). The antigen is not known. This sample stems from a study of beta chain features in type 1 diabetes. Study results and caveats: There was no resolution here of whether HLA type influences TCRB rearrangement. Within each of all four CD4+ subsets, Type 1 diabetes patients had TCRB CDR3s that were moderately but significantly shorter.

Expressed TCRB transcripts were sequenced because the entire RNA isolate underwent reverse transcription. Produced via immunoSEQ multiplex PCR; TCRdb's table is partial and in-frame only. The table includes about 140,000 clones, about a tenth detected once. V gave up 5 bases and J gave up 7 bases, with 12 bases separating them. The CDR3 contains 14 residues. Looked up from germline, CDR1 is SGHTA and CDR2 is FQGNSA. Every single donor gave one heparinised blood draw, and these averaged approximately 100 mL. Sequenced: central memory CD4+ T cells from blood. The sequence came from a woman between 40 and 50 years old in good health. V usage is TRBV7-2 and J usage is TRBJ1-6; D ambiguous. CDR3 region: CASSTDMINSPLHF. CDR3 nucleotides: TGTGCCAGCAGCACCGACATGATCAATTCACCCCTCCACTTT.